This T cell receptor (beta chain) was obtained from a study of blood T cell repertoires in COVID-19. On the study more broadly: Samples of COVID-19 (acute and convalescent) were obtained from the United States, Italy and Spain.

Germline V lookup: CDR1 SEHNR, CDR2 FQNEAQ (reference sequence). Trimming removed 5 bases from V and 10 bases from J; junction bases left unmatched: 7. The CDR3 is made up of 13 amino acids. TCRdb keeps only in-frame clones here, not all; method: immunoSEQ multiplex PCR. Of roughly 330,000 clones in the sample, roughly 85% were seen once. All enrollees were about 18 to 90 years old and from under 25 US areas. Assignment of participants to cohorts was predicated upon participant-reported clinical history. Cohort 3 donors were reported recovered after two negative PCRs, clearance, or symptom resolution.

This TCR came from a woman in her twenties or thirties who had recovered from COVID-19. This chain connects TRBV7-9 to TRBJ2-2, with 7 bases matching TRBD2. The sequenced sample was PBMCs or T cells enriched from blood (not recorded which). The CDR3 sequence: CASSLRAGEELFF. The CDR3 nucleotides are TGTGCCAGCAGCCTTCGCGCGGGAGAGGAGCTGTTTTTT.